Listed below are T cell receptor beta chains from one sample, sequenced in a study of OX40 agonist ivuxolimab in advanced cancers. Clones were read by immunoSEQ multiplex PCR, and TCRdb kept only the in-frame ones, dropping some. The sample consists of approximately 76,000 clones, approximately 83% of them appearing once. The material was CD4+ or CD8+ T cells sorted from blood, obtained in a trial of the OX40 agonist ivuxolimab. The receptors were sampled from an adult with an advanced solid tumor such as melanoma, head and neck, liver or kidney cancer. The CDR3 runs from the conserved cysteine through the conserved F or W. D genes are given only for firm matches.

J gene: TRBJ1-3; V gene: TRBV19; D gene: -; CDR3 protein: CATRTQGSGNTIYF; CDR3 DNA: TGTGCCACTCGGACACAGGGATCTGGAAACACCATATATTTT
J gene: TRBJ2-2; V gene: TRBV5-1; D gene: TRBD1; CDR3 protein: CASSSSGTGLTGELFF; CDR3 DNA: TGCGCCAGCAGCTCCTCCGGGACAGGGTTGACCGGGGAGCTGTTTTTT
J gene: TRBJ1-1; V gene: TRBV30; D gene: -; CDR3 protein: CAWSAGTAPWSDTEAFF; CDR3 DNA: TGTGCCTGGAGTGCCGGGACGGCCCCCTGGAGTGACACTGAAGCTTTCTTT
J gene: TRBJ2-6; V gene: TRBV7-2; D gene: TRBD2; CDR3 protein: CASSLGRLAGGLGANVLTF; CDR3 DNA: TGTGCCAGCAGCTTAGGACGTCTAGCGGGGGGGCTCGGGGCCAACGTCCTGACTTTC
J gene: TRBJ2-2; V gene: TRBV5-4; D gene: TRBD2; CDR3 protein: CASSLSGRADGELFF; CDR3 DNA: TGTGCCAGCAGCTTGTCCGGGAGGGCCGACGGGGAGCTGTTTTTT
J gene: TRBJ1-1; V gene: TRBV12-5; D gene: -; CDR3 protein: CASGLDYTEAFF; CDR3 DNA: TGTGCTAGTGGTTTGGACTACACTGAAGCTTTCTTT
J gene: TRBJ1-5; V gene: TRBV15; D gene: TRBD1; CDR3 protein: CATSRDSNTGDSNQPQHF; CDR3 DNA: TGTGCCACCAGCAGAGATTCCAATACAGGGGATAGCAATCAGCCCCAGCATTTT
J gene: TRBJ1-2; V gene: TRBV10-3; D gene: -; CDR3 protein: CAISESVQKEVSNYGYTF; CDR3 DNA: TGTGCCATCAGTGAGTCGGTTCAGAAAGAGGTTTCTAACTATGGCTACACCTTC
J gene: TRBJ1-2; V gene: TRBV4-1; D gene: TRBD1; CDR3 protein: CASSQDGQESYGYTF; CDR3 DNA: TGCGCCAGCAGCCAAGACGGACAGGAGAGCTATGGCTACACCTTC
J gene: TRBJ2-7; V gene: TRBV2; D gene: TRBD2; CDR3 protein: CASRVPSGTSYEQYF; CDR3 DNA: TGTGCCAGCCGGGTCCCTAGCGGGACCTCCTACGAGCAGTACTTC
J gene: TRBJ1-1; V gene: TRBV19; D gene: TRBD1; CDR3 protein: CASSMVLGTANTEAFF; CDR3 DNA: TGTGCCAGTAGTATGGTCCTAGGGACAGCGAACACTGAAGCTTTCTTT
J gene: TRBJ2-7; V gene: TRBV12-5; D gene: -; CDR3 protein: CASGPGHTEFYEQYF; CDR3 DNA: TGTGCTAGTGGACCGGGACACACGGAATTCTACGAGCAGTACTTC
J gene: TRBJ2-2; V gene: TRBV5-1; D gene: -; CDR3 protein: CASSPDTSTGELFF; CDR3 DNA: TGCGCCAGCAGCCCGGACACAAGCACCGGGGAGCTGTTTTTT
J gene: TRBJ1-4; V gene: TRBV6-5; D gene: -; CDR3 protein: CASSYSHNEKLFF; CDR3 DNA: TGTGCCAGCAGTTACTCCCATAATGAAAAACTGTTTTTT
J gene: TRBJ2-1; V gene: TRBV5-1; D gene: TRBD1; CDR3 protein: CAGATGQSGEQFF; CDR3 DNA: TGCGCCGGAGCGACAGGGCAATCGGGTGAGCAGTTCTTC
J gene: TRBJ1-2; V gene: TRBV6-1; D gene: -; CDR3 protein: CASSASGDYGYTF; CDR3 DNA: TGTGCCAGCAGTGCCTCAGGGGACTATGGCTACACCTTC